This entry describes one T cell receptor beta chain. Its antigen is not identified. The source of the sample is a study of shared clonotypes between healthy human individuals. General study points: Clonotype sharing among donors was thought likely to change with sequencing depth. Non-shared clonotypes displayed generation probabilities falling below those of clonotypes present in all four donors.

Only in-frame clones appear in the TCRdb table, and some are missing; sequencing was by immunoSEQ multiplex PCR. The sample has about 1 million clones, around 75% seen once; the top ten hold about 1.5%. Trimming shortened V by 6 bases and J by 0 bases, and 20 bases separated the two germline ends. Germline CDR1 and CDR2: MNHEY and SMNVEV (reference sequence). The CDR3 is 17 residues long. The clonotype was recovered from a man between 18 and 29 years old in good health. Sequenced: memory CD4+ T cells sorted from blood. The subset denotes: CD45RA-negative fraction. The chain links TRBV27 to TRBJ1-2; possibly TRBD1 for D (6 bases). CDR3 protein: CASSLGVGGHPNYGYTF. The CDR3 DNA follows: TGTGCCAGCAGCCTTGGGGTCGGGGGGCATCCTAACTATGGCTACACCTTC.